What follows is one T cell receptor beta chain and its context. A universal primer binding site was introduced by template switching. The final cDNA contained unique molecular identifiers. Using its own MiXCR run on the 5' RACE reads, TCRdb lists one record per CDR3 protein. The data show approximately 550,000 distinct CDR3 sequences, with 20% to 25% seen just once and around 0.5% held by the top ten. This sample is part of a study of identical twins. The CDR3 is made up of 14 amino acids. Germline CDR1 is MGHRA and CDR2 is YSYEKL. V lost 3 bases, J lost 4 bases, and 11 bases lay in between. The same specimen was also included in a second study, on yellow fever vaccine responses in identical twins.

This chain connects TRBV4-1 to TRBJ2-3, with D perhaps matching TRBD2 (6 bases). Specimen: CD4+ T cells sorted from blood. The source of this sequence is a woman aged 18-35 years in good health. CDR3: CASSQTRWADTQYF. The CDR3 region has the DNA TGCGCCAGCAGCCAGACTAGATGGGCAGATACGCAGTATTTT.